This T cell receptor beta chain comes out of a study of T cell changes during pregnancy in multiple sclerosis (dated by TCRdb to about 2019). The study in broad terms: The study examined how the T cell repertoire changed over the course of pregnancy in women with multiple sclerosis.

The library was prepared using the immunoSEQ multiplex PCR assay. TCRdb carries this immuneACCESS record with in-frame sequences only. Its versions omit some clonotypes, under half of them owing to an unresolved V gene in the studies checked, with the rest unexplained. Across this sample there are approximately 130,000 clones, with roughly 97% seen only once. The ten largest account for over 0.35% of the sample. The junction shows trimming of 6 bases on V and 3 bases on J, plus 12 bases between the germline ends. Including cysteine and phenylalanine, the CDR3 has 13 amino acids. The read is trimmed to its CDR3 DNA, 39 bases read in frame from base 1. Reading the germline V gene (reference sequence) gives CDR1 MNHEY and CDR2 SMNVEV. On this clone: This clone's antigen is unknown. No quality values exist for individual bases; no much larger clone is one base distant.

This specimen was peripheral blood, taken after pregnancy. This receptor was taken from a female donor with multiple sclerosis, enrolled in a pregnancy study. The chain is made from TRBV27 and TRBJ2-7, and possibly TRBD1, on 6 matching bases. The nucleotide sequence reads as follows: TGTGCCAGCAGACGAACAGGGAACTACGAGCAGTACTTC. Translated, it gives CASRRTGNYEQYF.